This TCR beta chain is from a study of early T cells in non-severe SARS-CoV-2 infection (dated by TCRdb to about 2021). Notes on the research overall: Bulk RNA from unsorted whole blood was used for TCR sequencing, so alpha and beta chains could not be paired.

Study-level results and caveats: VDJdb matching was skewed toward anti-spike CD8 responses and likely underestimated virus-specific expansions by missing private and CD4 specificities.

A case-control design nested within a healthcare worker cohort in London, UK, was used, with weekly nasopharyngeal swab PCR tests and blood sampling performed. Between 23 and 31 March 2020, the week of the UK lockdown, healthcare workers were enrolled and then followed up weekly for as long as 16 weeks. With regard to this clonotype: This receptor's antigen is unknown. Base qualities are missing; no much larger clone stands one base away.

The library was built by means of 5' RACE. The instrument given in TCRdb is NextSeq 500. Unique molecular identifiers were attached to individual cDNA molecules in the TCR library protocol so that sequencing error and PCR bias could be corrected. TCR alpha and beta chains were both sequenced, and the abundances of alpha and beta sequences in each sample were closely correlated with each other. The study's processing was this. Decombinator V4 was used to perform V gene, J gene and CDR3 annotation of TCR sequences. Expanded TCRs were defined as changing significantly between any two time points under a Poisson model with p below 0.0001. TCR abundances were normalised to the total number of TCRs sequenced per sample and were expressed as counts per million. TRAV1-2 paired with TRAJ12, TRAJ20 or TRAJ33 defined MAIT TCRs, while TRAV10 paired with TRAJ18 defined iNKT TCRs. VDJdb, accessed 1 November 2021, was searched for CMV, EBV and SARS-CoV-2 annotated TCRs, excluding TCRs annotated for multiple antigens. In-frame beta chains were kept once TCRdb had trimmed the public reads at Q25 with fastp and called clones with MiXCR. Each entry merges the rows of one CDR3 protein and shows their most common DNA and genes. The V and J calls reflect TCRdb's pipeline rather than the authors' work. Recorded for this sample are around 55,000 distinct CDR3 sequences; 6.5% to 7.5% of them occurred a single time. The ten largest clones add up to approximately 6.3% of the sample.

V was cut back by 4 bases and J by 8 bases, leaving a gap of 15 bases between them. The CDR3 holds 14 amino acids from the cysteine to the phenylalanine. Left in the record is the CDR3 DNA by itself, 42 bases read in frame from the first base. Looking up the germline V gene yields CDR1 SGHVS and CDR2 FNYEAQ. The receptor chain draws on TRBV7-6 and TRBJ2-1, with TRBD2 perhaps the D gene, on 7 matching bases. The sequencing here drew on whole blood, taken at baseline. This clonotype was sampled from an adult who was a healthcare worker with PCR-confirmed SARS-CoV-2 infection or an uninfected control (not recorded which). The nucleotides read TGTGCCAGCAGCTCAGTTCGGGGGGCCCATGAGCAGTTCTTC. This codes for CASSSVRGAHEQFF.